These T cell receptor beta chains were read from a single sample in a study of OX40 agonist ivuxolimab in advanced cancers. The table came from immunoSEQ multiplex PCR; TCRdb's copy has only in-frame clones and leaves some out. The sample consists of about 26,000 clones, roughly 90% of them appearing once. The sequenced sample was CD4+ or CD8+ T cells sorted from blood, obtained in a trial of the OX40 agonist ivuxolimab. The receptors here all came from an adult with an advanced solid tumor such as melanoma, head and neck, liver or kidney cancer. Each CDR3 is given with its conserved first and last residue. Each record gives: CDR3 protein, V gene.

CASSVYEGSNQPQHF TRBV9
CASAGLGAPYEQYF TRBV11-1
CASSAYVDYGYTF TRBV7-9
CATGLAGGTLNEQFF TRBV19
CASSDSSTGELFF TRBV6-4
CASRTSTAPGATNEKLFF TRBV28
CASSFLEQGAGEQYF TRBV11-2
CASSPRGREGRNEQFF TRBV28
CASSDLGDLNDIIYGYTF TRBV25-1
CASSPWGSKETQYF TRBV4-3
CASSDRGGTEAFF TRBV19
CASSLATTGYTQYF TRBV7-6
CASSLVSRSNEKLFF TRBV7-9
CASSNAYEQYF TRBV5-1
CASSSWDRGNEQFF TRBV13
CASLLAGGLTDTQYF TRBV6-1
CASSQAGQGTNEQFF TRBV4-1
CASRTGVTEAFF TRBV27
CASSWTGGNEQYF TRBV19
CAWSVGTYEQYF TRBV30
CASSLGSTYEQYF TRBV7-9
CASTADREFAYEQYF TRBV5-5
CASSLGGGPSSYNEQFF TRBV11-2